The present T cell receptor beta chain was sequenced within a study of shared clonotypes between healthy human individuals. Regarding the study as a whole: Measured sharing among donors was expected to vary with sequencing depth.

Germline V gene lookup returns CDR1 MGHDK and CDR2 SYGVNS. The CDR3 runs to 15 residues. V was cut by 6 bases and J by 5 bases, with 19 bases left in between. As for this clone: What it binds is not known.

Sequencing used immunoSEQ multiplex PCR; TCRdb keeps in-frame clones, though not all of them. The data show about 2.4 million clones, more than 85% seen once. The sequenced material came from naive CD4+ T cells from PBMCs. Subset specified: CD45RA+ positively selected. This TCR came from a man younger than 35 in good health. Some clones in this sample may be carry-over from other donors' samples. The chain carries TRBV25-1 and TRBJ2-5; the D is unclear. CDR3 loop: CASRQSGAAWETQYF. CDR3 coding DNA: TGTGCCAGCAGGCAATCTGGTGCCGCGTGGGAGACCCAGTACTTC. Complete variable domain (other parts from reference TRBV25-1 and TRBJ2-5): EADIYQTPRYLVIGTGKKITLECSQTMGHDKMYWYQQDPGMELHLIHYSYGVNSTEKGDLSSESTVSRIRTEHFPLTLESARPSHTSQYLCASRQSGAAWETQYFGPGTRLLVL.